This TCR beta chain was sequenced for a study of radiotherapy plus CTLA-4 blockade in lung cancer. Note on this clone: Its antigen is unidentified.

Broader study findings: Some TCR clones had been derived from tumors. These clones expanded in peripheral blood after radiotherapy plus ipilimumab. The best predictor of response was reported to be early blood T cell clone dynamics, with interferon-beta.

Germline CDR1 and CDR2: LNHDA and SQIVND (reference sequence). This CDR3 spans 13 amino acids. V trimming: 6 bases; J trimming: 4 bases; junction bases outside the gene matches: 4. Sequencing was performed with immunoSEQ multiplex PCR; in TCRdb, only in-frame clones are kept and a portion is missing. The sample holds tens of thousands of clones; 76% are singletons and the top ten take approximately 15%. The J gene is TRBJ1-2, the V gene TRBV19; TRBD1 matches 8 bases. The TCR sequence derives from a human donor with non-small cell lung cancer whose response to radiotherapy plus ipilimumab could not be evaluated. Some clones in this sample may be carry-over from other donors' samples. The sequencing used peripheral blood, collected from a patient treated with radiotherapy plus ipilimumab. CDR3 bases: TGTGCCAGTAGCCAGACAGGGGCCTATGGCTACACCTTC. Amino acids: CASSQTGAYGYTF. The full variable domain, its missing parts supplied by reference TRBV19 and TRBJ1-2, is DGGITQSPKYLFRKEGQNVTLSCEQNLNHDAMYWYRQDPGQGLRLIYYSQIVNDFQKGDIAEGYSVSREKKESFPLTVTSAQKNPTAFYLCASSQTGAYGYTFGSGTRLTVV.